This TCR beta chain was obtained from a study of blood T cell repertoires in COVID-19. Study-wide background: Samples representing acute and convalescent COVID-19 were sourced from the United States, Italy and Spain. The cDNA or gDNA used as material had been derived from T cells, B-cell-depleted T cells, or PBMCs.

The CDR3 extends over 16 amino acids. Trimming cost V 1 base and J 2 bases; bases outside gene matches: 7. CDR1 is LGHNA, CDR2 YSLEER, per germline. Per the authors' pipeline: Reference gene primer amplification yielded estimated nucleated cell counts. The assay was immunoSEQ multiplex PCR, and TCRdb's table has in-frame clones only and misses some. V, J and clone size derive from that table, while D and trimming were established from the DNA sequence. Of 250,000 to 300,000 clones listed, 75% to 95% are singletons. Recovered status applied to Cohort 3 donors who had two consecutive negative PCRs. It also applied to those with clearance or with symptom resolution.

V is TRBV4-3 and J is TRBJ2-7; 8 bases line up with TRBD2. The sample was PBMCs or T cells enriched from blood (not recorded which). The TCR was taken from a woman younger than 45 who had recovered from COVID-19. This CDR3 reads CASSQGLGGGTYEQYF. The CDR3 region has the DNA TGCGCCAGCAGCCAAGGCCTCGGCGGGGGGACCTACGAGCAGTACTTC.